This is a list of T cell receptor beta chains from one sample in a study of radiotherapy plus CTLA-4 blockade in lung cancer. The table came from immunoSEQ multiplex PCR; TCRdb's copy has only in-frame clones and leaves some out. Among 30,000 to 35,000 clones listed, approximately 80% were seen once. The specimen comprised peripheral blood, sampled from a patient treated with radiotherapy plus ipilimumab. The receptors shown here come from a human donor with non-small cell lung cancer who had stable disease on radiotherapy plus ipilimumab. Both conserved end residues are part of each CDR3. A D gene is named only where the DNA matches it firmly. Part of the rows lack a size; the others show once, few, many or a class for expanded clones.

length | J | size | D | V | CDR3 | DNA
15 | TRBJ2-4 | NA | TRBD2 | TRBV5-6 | CASSSSGVDGNIQYF | TGTGCCAGCAGCTCGAGCGGGGTTGACGGAAACATTCAGTACTTC
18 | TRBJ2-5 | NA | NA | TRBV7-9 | CASSQTNTGPPPSGTQYF | TGTGCCAGCAGCCAGACAAACACCGGGCCGCCGCCTTCAGGGACCCAGTACTTC
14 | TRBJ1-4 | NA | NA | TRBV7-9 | CASSEGHNNEKLFF | TGTGCCAGCAGCGAGGGGCACAATAATGAAAAACTGTTTTTT
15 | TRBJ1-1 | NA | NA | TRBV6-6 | CASSIGDTSNTEAFF | TGTGCCAGCAGTATTGGGGACACATCAAACACTGAAGCTTTCTTT
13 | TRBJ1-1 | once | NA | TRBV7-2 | CASSFVSNTEAFF | TGTGCCAGCAGCTTCGTTTCGAACACTGAAGCTTTCTTT
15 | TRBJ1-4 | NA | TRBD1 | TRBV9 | CASSVEGAQGEKLFF | TGTGCCAGCAGCGTAGAGGGGGCGCAAGGGGAAAAACTGTTTTTT
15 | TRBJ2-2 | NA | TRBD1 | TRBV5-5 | CASSLGTANTGELFF | TGTGCCAGCAGCTTAGGGACAGCGAACACCGGGGAGCTGTTTTTT
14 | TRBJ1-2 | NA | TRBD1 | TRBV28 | CASSSSTGYYGYTF | TGTGCCAGCAGTTCATCGACAGGGTACTATGGCTACACCTTC
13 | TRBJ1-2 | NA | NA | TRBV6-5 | CASSLSYGYGYTF | TGTGCCAGCTCTTTGTCGTACGGCTATGGCTACACCTTC
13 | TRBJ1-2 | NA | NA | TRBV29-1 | CSVLRIRGYGYTF | TGCAGCGTGCTGAGGATCAGGGGATATGGCTACACCTTC
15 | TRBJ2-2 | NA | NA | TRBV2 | CASSEIRANTGELFF | TGTGCCAGCAGTGAAATCAGGGCTAACACCGGGGAGCTGTTTTTT
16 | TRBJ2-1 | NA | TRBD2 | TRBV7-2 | CASSLASGGGYNEQFF | TGTGCCAGCAGCTTAGCTAGCGGGGGAGGTTACAATGAGCAGTTCTTC
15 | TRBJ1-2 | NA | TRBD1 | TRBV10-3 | CAISESVTGMDGYTF | TGTGCCATCAGTGAGTCGGTGACAGGGATGGATGGCTACACCTTC
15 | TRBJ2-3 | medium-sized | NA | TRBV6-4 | CASSDSASITDTQYF | TGTGCCAGCAGTGACTCCGCTAGCATCACAGATACGCAGTATTTT
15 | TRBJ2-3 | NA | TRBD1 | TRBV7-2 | CASSPDRSHTDTQYF | TGTGCCAGCAGTCCGGACAGGTCTCACACAGATACGCAGTATTTT
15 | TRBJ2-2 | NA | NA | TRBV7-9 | CASSSPGPRAGELFF | TGTGCCAGCAGCTCGCCGGGCCCAAGAGCCGGGGAGCTGTTTTTT
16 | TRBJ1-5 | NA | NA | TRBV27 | CASSLSGQPSNQPQHF | TGTGCCAGCAGTTTATCTGGGCAACCTAGCAATCAGCCCCAGCATTTT
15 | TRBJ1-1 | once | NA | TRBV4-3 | CASSQGVGLGTEAFF | TGCGCCAGCAGCCAAGGCGTCGGGCTCGGCACTGAAGCTTTCTTT
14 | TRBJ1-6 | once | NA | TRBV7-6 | CASSTAVNNSPLHF | TGTGCCAGCAGCACCGCGGTAAATAATTCACCCCTCCACTTT
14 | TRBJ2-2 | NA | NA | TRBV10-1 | CASRERSNTGELFF | TGCGCCAGCAGGGAGCGCTCGAACACCGGGGAGCTGTTTTTT
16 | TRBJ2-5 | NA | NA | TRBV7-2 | CASSLGVASFRETQYF | TGTGCCAGCAGCTTGGGTGTGGCTAGCTTCAGAGAGACCCAGTACTTC
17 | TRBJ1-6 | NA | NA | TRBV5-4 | CASSPGGRSSYNSPLHF | TGTGCCAGCAGCCCCGGTGGGAGGAGCTCCTATAATTCACCCCTCCACTTT
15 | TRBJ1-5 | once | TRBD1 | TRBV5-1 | CASSPTGGLNQPQHF | TGCGCCAGCAGTCCGACAGGGGGCCTAAATCAGCCCCAGCATTTT
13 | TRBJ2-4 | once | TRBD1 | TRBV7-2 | CASSSGTAGIQYF | TGTGCCAGCAGCTCCGGGACAGCCGGAATTCAGTACTTC
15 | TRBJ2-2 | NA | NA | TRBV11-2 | CASSLVLGATGELFF | TGTGCCAGCAGCTTAGTATTGGGGGCGACCGGGGAGCTGTTTTTT
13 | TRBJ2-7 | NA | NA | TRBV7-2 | CASSPSGSYEQYF | TGTGCCAGCAGCCCGAGCGGATCCTACGAGCAGTACTTC
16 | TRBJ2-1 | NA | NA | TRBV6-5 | CASSWAPGGPGNEQFF | TGTGCCAGCAGTTGGGCCCCTGGGGGGCCGGGGAATGAGCAGTTCTTC
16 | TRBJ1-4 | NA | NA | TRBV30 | CAWSVKTATTNEKLFF | TGTGCCTGGAGTGTGAAGACAGCAACAACTAATGAAAAACTGTTTTTT
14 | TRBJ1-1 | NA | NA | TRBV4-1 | CASSQGPQGIEAFF | TGCGCCAGCAGCCAAGGTCCACAGGGAATTGAAGCTTTCTTT
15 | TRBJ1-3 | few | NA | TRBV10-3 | CAISDTVLSGNTIYF | TGTGCCATCAGTGATACAGTCCTCTCTGGAAACACCATATATTTT
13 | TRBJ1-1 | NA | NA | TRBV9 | CASKQSLNTEAFF | TGTGCCAGCAAACAGTCCTTGAACACTGAAGCTTTCTTT
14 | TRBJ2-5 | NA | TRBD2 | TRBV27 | CASSLSLAQETQYF | TGTGCCAGCAGTTTGTCACTAGCGCAAGAGACCCAGTACTTC
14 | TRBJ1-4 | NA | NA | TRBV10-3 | CAISRGGGTQKLFF | TGTGCCATCAGCCGGGGGGGAGGAACGCAAAAACTGTTTTTT
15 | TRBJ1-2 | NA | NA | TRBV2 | CASSDTNRGTQGYTF | TGTGCCAGCAGTGACACAAACCGGGGCACACAGGGCTACACCTTC
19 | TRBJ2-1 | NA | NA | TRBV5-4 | CASSLDGGAIGADNNEQFF | TGTGCCAGCAGCTTGGACGGGGGCGCAATAGGAGCTGACAACAATGAGCAGTTCTTC
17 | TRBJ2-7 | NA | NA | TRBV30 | CAWSKLNQATRWYEQYF | TGTGCCTGGAGCAAACTTAACCAGGCCACAAGATGGTACGAGCAGTACTTC
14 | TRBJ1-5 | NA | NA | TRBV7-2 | CASSPGAGNQPQHF | TGTGCCAGCAGCCCAGGTGCGGGCAATCAGCCCCAGCATTTT
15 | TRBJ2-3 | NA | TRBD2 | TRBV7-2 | CASSPRLAGTDTQYF | TGTGCCAGCAGCCCCCGACTAGCGGGCACAGATACGCAGTATTTT
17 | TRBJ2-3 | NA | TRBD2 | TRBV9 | CASSGLPSGGELDTQYF | TGTGCCAGCAGCGGCCTACCTAGCGGGGGGGAATTAGATACGCAGTATTTT
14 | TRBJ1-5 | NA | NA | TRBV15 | CATSREQEYQPQHF | TGTGCCACCAGCAGAGAACAGGAATATCAGCCCCAGCATTTT
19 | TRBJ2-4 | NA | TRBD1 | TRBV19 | CASSSSDRARPFDKNIQYF | TGTGCCAGTAGTTCCTCGGACAGGGCCAGACCTTTTGACAAAAACATTCAGTACTTC
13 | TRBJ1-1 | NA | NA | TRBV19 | CASSIQGGTEAFF | TGTGCCAGTAGTATCCAAGGGGGGACTGAAGCTTTCTTT
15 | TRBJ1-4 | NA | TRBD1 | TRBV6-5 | CASRGDRAKREKLFF | TGTGCCAGCAGGGGCGACAGGGCAAAGAGAGAAAAACTGTTTTTT
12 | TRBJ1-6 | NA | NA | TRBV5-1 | CASSLDREALHF | TGCGCCAGCAGCTTGGACAGGGAAGCCCTCCACTTT
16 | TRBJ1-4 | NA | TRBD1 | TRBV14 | CASSPSRTKDREKLFF | TGTGCCAGCAGCCCTTCGCGGACCAAGGACAGGGAAAAACTGTTTTTT
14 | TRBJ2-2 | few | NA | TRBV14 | CASSSGPYTGELFF | TGTGCCAGCAGCTCTGGGCCTTACACCGGGGAGCTGTTTTTT
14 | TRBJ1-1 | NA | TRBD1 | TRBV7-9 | CASSFGQGGTEAFF | TGTGCCAGCAGCTTTGGACAGGGGGGCACTGAAGCTTTCTTT
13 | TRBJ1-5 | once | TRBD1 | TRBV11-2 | CASSPDRDQPQHF | TGTGCCAGCAGCCCGGACAGGGATCAGCCCCAGCATTTT
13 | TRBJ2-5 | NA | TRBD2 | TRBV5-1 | CASSLLAQETQYF | TGCGCCAGCAGCTTACTAGCGCAAGAGACCCAGTACTTC
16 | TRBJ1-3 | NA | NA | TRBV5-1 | CASSLQGFSAGNTIYF | TGCGCCAGCAGCTTGCAGGGTTTTTCGGCTGGAAACACCATATATTTT
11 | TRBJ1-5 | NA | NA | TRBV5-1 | CASSLNQPQHF | TGCGCCAGCAGCCTTAATCAGCCCCAGCATTTT
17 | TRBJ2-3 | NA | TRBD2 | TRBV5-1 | CASSIYLTSGGSDTQYF | TGCGCCAGCAGCATATATCTGACTAGCGGGGGGTCAGATACGCAGTATTTT
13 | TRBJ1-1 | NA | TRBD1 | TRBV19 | CASSNTGATEAFF | TGTGCCAGTAGTAATACAGGGGCCACTGAAGCTTTCTTT
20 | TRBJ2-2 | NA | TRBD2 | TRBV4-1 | CASSQEKGLAGAMNTGELFF | TGCGCCAGCAGCCAAGAGAAAGGACTAGCGGGGGCCATGAACACCGGGGAGCTGTTTTTT
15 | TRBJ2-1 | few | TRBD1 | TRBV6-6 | CASSPTQGASNEQFF | TGTGCCAGCAGTCCTACACAGGGGGCCTCCAATGAGCAGTTCTTC
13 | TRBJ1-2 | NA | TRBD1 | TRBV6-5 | CASSPDRDGGYTF | TGTGCCAGCAGCCCGGACAGGGACGGTGGCTACACCTTC